The 12 T cell receptor beta chains given below trace back to one sample, sequenced in a study of cytomegalovirus exposure and HLA in healthy donors. The PCR contained 60 Vbeta and 13 Jbeta primers. Only in-frame clones appear in the TCRdb table, and some are missing; sequencing was by immunoSEQ multiplex PCR. The sample holds some 140,000 clones, around three quarters seen once. Source material: PBMCs. The source is a man younger than 30 in good health and CMV-seronegative.

The chain employs TRBV9 and TRBJ2-5; tentatively, D is TRBD2 (5 bases). The V and J ends lost 4 bases and 7 bases respectively, with 8 bases between them. The CDR3 is 11 residues long. CDR1 is SGDLS and CDR2 is YYNGEE in the germline V gene. The CDR3 coding sequence is TGTGCCAGCAGCCTAAGCGGGACCCAGTACTTC. Amino acid sequence: CASSLSGTQYF.

This clone was observed a single time. The chain recombines TRBV19 with TRBJ1-1; unclear D gene. This CDR3 has 13 residues. Trimming cost V 4 bases and J 1 base, with 7 bases left between them. Per germline, CDR1 LNHDA and CDR2 SQIVND (reference sequence). The CDR3 sequence is CASSRPQNTEAFF. The CDR3 DNA sequence: TGTGCCAGTAGTAGGCCACAGAACACTGAAGCTTTCTTT. The full variable domain, its missing parts supplied by reference TRBV19 and TRBJ1-1, is DGGITQSPKYLFRKEGQNVTLSCEQNLNHDAMYWYRQDPGQGLRLIYYSQIVNDFQKGDIAEGYSVSREKKESFPLTVTSAQKNPTAFYLCASSRPQNTEAFFGQGTRLTVV.

This chain links TRBV19 with TRBJ1-2; D is uncertain. The CDR3 is made up of 13 amino acids. Germline CDR1 and CDR2: LNHDA and SQIVND (reference sequence). The V and J ends lost 9 bases and 0 bases respectively, with 11 bases between them. The CDR3 coding sequence is TGTGCCAGCCGTATGGGCGCTAACTATGGCTACACCTTC. Translation: CASRMGANYGYTF.

V gene TRBV6-1 combines with J gene TRBJ1-5; D might be TRBD1 (6 bases). The V and J ends lost 2 bases and 4 bases respectively, with 9 bases between them. The V gene's germline CDR1 is MNHNS and CDR2 SASEGT. This CDR3 region has 14 residues. CDR3 loop: CASSETGLNQPQHF. In nucleotides, the CDR3 is TGTGCCAGCAGTGAAACAGGGCTTAATCAGCCCCAGCATTTT.

This clone was seen just once. The sample contains more than one DNA sequence encoding this CDR3. The genes are TRBV25-1 and TRBJ1-6; D is perhaps TRBD1 (5 bases). From germline, CDR1 is MGHDK and CDR2 SYGVNS. The V gene lost 7 bases and the J gene lost 7 bases, with 17 bases spanning the gap. This CDR3 region has 15 residues. The DNA for the CDR3 is TGTGCCAGCACCCCGGGGGTAAGCCCAAATTCACCCCTCCACTTT. It translates to CASTPGVSPNSPLHF. The entire variable domain, with the rest obtained from reference TRBV25-1 and TRBJ1-6, is as follows: EADIYQTPRYLVIGTGKKITLECSQTMGHDKMYWYQQDPGMELHLIHYSYGVNSTEKGDLSSESTVSRIRTEHFPLTLESARPSHTSQYLCASTPGVSPNSPLHFGNGTRLTVT.

Comments on this clone: One end of the junction fails to match germline, which may point to a read error. The same CDR3 also results from other DNA sequences found in this sample. The chain employs TRBV12-5 and TRBJ1-3; maybe TRBD1 (6 bases). This CDR3 comprises 17 residues. Per germline, CDR1 LGHNT and CDR2 FRNRAP. The CDR3 DNA reads TGTGCTAGTGGTTTGGTAGGGGGTCTTTCCTCTGGAAACACCATATACTTT. It specifies CASGLVGGLSSGNTIYF.

The chain combines TRBV11-1 with TRBJ2-2, with 9 bases identical to TRBD1. The CDR3 length is 16 residues. V was pared by 1 base and J by 3 bases, with 3 bases of the junction left unmatched. From germline, CDR1 is SGHAT and CDR2 FQDESV (reference sequence). Here the CDR3 DNA reads TGTGCCAGCAGCTTAGTACAGGGGGCACACACCGGGGAGCTGTTTTTT. This gives the protein CASSLVQGAHTGELFF.

The V and J genes are TRBV5-5 and TRBJ1-2, with 7 nucleotides matching TRBD1. V shed 4 bases and J 8 bases; nucleotides not matched to a gene: 14. The CDR3 extends over 15 amino acids. Germline V lookup: CDR1 SGHKS, CDR2 YYEKEE (reference sequence). As DNA, the CDR3 is TGTGCCAGCAGCCTGGAATTTACAGGGGTGGGCGGCTACACCTTC. This sequence encodes CASSLEFTGVGGYTF.

The chain recombines TRBV18 with TRBJ2-5; D might be TRBD2 (6 bases). Judging by the DNA end, TRBJ2-7 fits better; the J call may be wrong. Per the germline V gene, CDR1 is KGHSH and CDR2 is LQKENI. The CDR3 sequence is 14 residues long. CDR3 residues: CASSPGEALYEQYF. CDR3 bases: TGTGCCAGCTCACCGGGGGAGGCCCTCTACGAGCAGTACTTC.

Only a few counts were recorded for this clone. CDR3 nucleotide sequence: TGCAGCGTTACTCGGGGGACTGAAGCTTTCTTT. As protein: CSVTRGTEAFF. This chain joins TRBV29-1 and TRBJ1-1; tentative D call: TRBD1 (5 bases). This CDR3 comprises 11 residues. Per the germline V gene, CDR1 is SQVTM and CDR2 is ANQGSEA. V dropped 5 bases and J dropped 5 bases, with 9 bases sitting between them.

A single count supports this clone. The chain uses TRBV19 and TRBJ1-1, with 9 positions matching TRBD1. The CDR3 has 14 amino acids. J gave up 6 bases and V 7 bases, and 9 bases lay outside the gene matches. Per germline, CDR1 LNHDA and CDR2 SQIVND (reference sequence). CDR3 loop: CASKNRGLVSEAFF. The CDR3, as DNA: TGTGCCAGTAAAAACAGGGGGCTGGTATCTGAAGCTTTCTTT.

Comments on this clone: At one end the junction does not follow the germline gene, possibly because of a read error. This chain uses TRBV18 with TRBJ2-7; perhaps TRBD2 as D (6 bases). This CDR3 contains 14 residues. Germline CDR1 is KGHSH and CDR2 is LQKENI. The CDR3 DNA sequence: TGTGCCAGCTCCCCACCGGGCGGGGACTACGAGCAGTACTTC. Translation gives CASSPPGGDYEQYF. The entire variable domain, with the rest obtained from reference TRBV18 and TRBJ2-7, is as follows: NAGVMQNPRHLVRRRGQEARLRCSPMKGHSHVYWYRQLPEEGLKFMVYLQKENIIDESGMPKERFSAEFPKEGPSILRIQQVVRGDSAAYFCASSPPGGDYEQYFGPGTRLTVT.